Shown below are 8 T cell receptor beta chains from a single sample sequenced in a study of T cell responses to AZD1222 COVID-19 vaccine. Here immunoSEQ multiplex PCR was the method, and the copy in TCRdb shows in-frame clones only, minus some. Here the sample spans about 140,000 clones, more than 80% being singletons. The sample was peripheral blood, taken 28 days after the second dose of the MenACWY control vaccine. These receptors came from an adult who received the MenACWY meningococcal vaccine as a control.

This chain joins TRBV29-1 and TRBJ1-3, with 8 bases aligning to TRBD1. Germline V gene data show CDR1 as SQVTM and CDR2 as ANQGSEA. This CDR3 has 14 residues. The V and J ends lost 4 bases and 3 bases, in that order; junction bases with no gene match: 5. This CDR3 is CSVAPTGDGNTIYF. The CDR3 DNA reads TGCAGCGTTGCCCCGACAGGGGATGGAAACACCATATATTTT.

The chain is built from TRBV7-2 and TRBJ2-1; 7 bases line up with TRBD2. J gave up 5 bases and V 2 bases, and 3 bases lay outside the gene matches. Germline V gives CDR1 SGHTA, CDR2 FQGNSA. The length of the CDR3 is 14 residues. CDR3 residues: CASSLSGANNEQFF. DNA of the CDR3: TGTGCCAGCAGCTTAAGCGGGGCGAACAATGAGCAGTTCTTC.

The chain recombines TRBV15 with TRBJ2-5; 7 bases are a match to TRBD2. This CDR3 has 15 residues. The germline gives CDR1 LNHNV, CDR2 YYDKDF (reference sequence). The trim removed 4 bases at V and 5 bases at J, leaving 10 bases unmatched. The CDR3 reads CATSTGLVSTETQYF. CDR3 in DNA: TGTGCCACCAGCACCGGACTAGTCTCTACGGAGACCCAGTACTTC.

The chain has TRBV6-2 or TRBV6-3 and TRBJ1-1; D is uncertain. Per germline, CDR1 MNHEY and CDR2 SVGEGT. Trimming removed 2 bases from V and 4 bases from J, with 8 bases in between. The CDR3 totals 13 residues. The DNA for the CDR3 is TGTGCCAGCAGTTACGAGGGTATCACTGAAGCTTTCTTT. Translation gives CASSYEGITEAFF.

J is TRBJ2-1 and V is TRBV11-1, with D tentatively TRBD2 (6 bases). V was shortened by 5 bases and J by 9 bases, with 20 bases between the two germline ends. Germline CDR1 and CDR2: SGHAT and FQDESV (reference sequence). The length of the CDR3 is 15 residues. The CDR3 nucleotides read TGTGCCAGCAGCCCCAACCCGGGCGGGGAAATTGAGCAGTTCTTC. This sequence encodes CASSPNPGGEIEQFF. Full variable domain (remainder filled in from reference TRBV11-1 and TRBJ2-1): EAEVAQSPRYKITEKSQAVAFWCDPISGHATLYWYRQILGQGPELLVQFQDESVVDDSQLPKDRFSAERLKGVDSTLKIQPAELGDSAMYLCASSPNPGGEIEQFFGPGTRLTVL.

V usage is TRBV7-2 and J usage is TRBJ2-2; either TRBD1 or TRBD2 may supply D (5 bases each). There are 14 residues in the CDR3. CDR1 SGHTA and CDR2 FQGNSA come from the germline V gene. The V end was cut by 5 bases, the J end by 3 bases, with 10 bases between. CDR3 in DNA: TGTGCCAGCAGCGGGGGTATGGACACCGGGGAGCTGTTTTTT. Encoded protein: CASSGGMDTGELFF.

V is TRBV2 and J is TRBJ2-4, with a possible D match to TRBD1 (8 bases). The CDR3 spans 17 residues. Trimming removed 6 bases from V and 0 bases from J, with 18 bases in between. The germline V gene encodes CDR1 SNHLY and CDR2 FYNNEI. CDR3 amino acids: CASRDREGALAKNIQYF. CDR3 bases: TGTGCCAGCAGGGACAGGGAGGGAGCCCTAGCCAAAAACATTCAGTACTTC.

The chain combines TRBV24-1 with TRBJ2-3; either TRBD1 or TRBD2 may supply D (5 bases each). Per the germline V gene, CDR1 is KGHDR and CDR2 is SFDVKD. V dropped 1 base and J dropped 4 bases, with 11 bases sitting between them. The CDR3 spans 15 residues. CDR3 coding DNA: TGTGCCACCAGTGATTTCGTCGGGGCTCCAGATACGCAGTATTTT. Its protein product is CATSDFVGAPDTQYF.